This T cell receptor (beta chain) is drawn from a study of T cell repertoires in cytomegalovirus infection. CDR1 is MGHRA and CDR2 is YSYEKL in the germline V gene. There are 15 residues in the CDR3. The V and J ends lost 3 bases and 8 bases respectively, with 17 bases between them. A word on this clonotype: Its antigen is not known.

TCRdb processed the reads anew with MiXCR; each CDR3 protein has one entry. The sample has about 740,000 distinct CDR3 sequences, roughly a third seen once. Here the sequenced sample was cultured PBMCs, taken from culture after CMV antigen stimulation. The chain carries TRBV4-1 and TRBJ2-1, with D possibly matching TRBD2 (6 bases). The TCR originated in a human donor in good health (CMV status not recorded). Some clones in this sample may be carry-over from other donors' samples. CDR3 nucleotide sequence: TGCGCCAGCAGCCAGGCGGCGGAGCTAGCGTATGAGCAGTTCTTC. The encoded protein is CASSQAAELAYEQFF.